The entry that follows covers one T cell receptor (beta chain) sequence. The clone's antigen remains unknown. Within one base of it there is no much larger clone, and no base qualities were kept. This record belongs to a study of blood T cell repertoires in COVID-19 (TCRdb year 2020). For context, the study as a whole: The collaborator samples originated in the United States, Italy and Spain and spanned the acute and convalescent phases of COVID-19. The material from the prospective study consisted of cDNA or gDNA derived from T cells, B-cell-depleted T cells, or PBMCs. Subjects who had been exposed to COVID-19, were actively infected with it, or had recovered from it provided the deeply sampled blood TCRbeta repertoires that made up the dataset. A freely available public database, intended as a resource for researchers studying the immune response to SARS-CoV-2, is where the repertoires were released. Samples were obtained from the ongoing ImmuneRACE study (first 160 participants) and from 950 to 1,500 subjects provided by 6 global collaborators. A de-identified subject ID, COVID-19 status, age in years and sex were almost always included in the sample metadata. Where available, HLA class I and class II types were taken from metadata supplied by the sample provider and were not determined by assay-based typing. On the study overall, not on this receptor specifically: Clinical and demographic metadata were provided uncurated, with the amount varying by source and participant.

TCRbeta CDR3 regions were amplified from genomic DNA using the immunoSEQ Assay, a bias-controlled multiplex PCR. The source study handled its data this way. The number of nucleated cells in each sample was estimated from the amplification of reference gene primers within the assay. Sequence reads were collapsed and filtered to measure the absolute abundance of every unique TCRbeta CDR3 rearrangement. For each sample, productive Simpson clonality was calculated by taking the square root of Simpson's diversity index across productive rearrangements. This immuneACCESS table, as held by TCRdb, lists in-frame sequences with V and J called but not all clones. Of the missing ones, under half trace to an unresolved V gene in checked studies; the others have no known cause. Clonal size and the V and J genes are those of that table, whereas D and trimming came from the DNA. The sample records around 250,000 clones, about four fifths of which are singletons. The leading ten clones occupy 1.9% of the sample.

Another Seattle source contributed samples from volunteer blood donors who had recovered from COVID-19. The collaborating institutions used their own protocols to collect whole blood in K2EDTA tubes. For TCRbeta analysis, collaborators shipped samples in one of three forms: frozen whole blood, isolated PBMCs, or DNA extracted from either of those sample types. The receptor's source is a man under 40 who had recovered from COVID-19. Sample: peripheral blood.

The DNA is as follows: TGTGCCATTAGACTAGCGGGGAGCACAGATACGCAGTATTTT. Its amino acids are CAIRLAGSTDTQYF. This chain joins TRBV10-3 to TRBJ2-3; a stretch of 11 junction bases matches TRBD2. As encoded in the germline V gene, CDR1 is ENHRY while CDR2 is SYGVKD. Germline trimming: 9 bases from V, 0 bases from J; junction bases outside gene matches: 2. The cysteine opens and the phenylalanine closes a CDR3 of 14 amino acids. The read is trimmed to its CDR3 DNA, 42 bases read in frame from base 1.